This T cell receptor beta chain was identified in a study of blood T cell repertoires in COVID-19 (dated by TCRdb to between 2020 and 2021). About the study as a whole: Samples from collaborators originated in the United States, Italy and Spain and spanned both the acute and convalescent phases of COVID-19. The prospective study material was composed of cDNA or gDNA derived from T cells, B-cell-depleted T cells, or PBMCs. Deeply sampled blood TCRbeta repertoires from subjects exposed to, actively infected with, or recovered from COVID-19 were included in the dataset. The repertoires were made available in a free public database intended to serve as a resource for research on the immune response to SARS-CoV-2. The samples were drawn from the first 160 participants of the ongoing ImmuneRACE study and from 950 to 1,500 subjects provided by 6 global collaborators. Nearly every sample came with metadata listing a de-identified subject ID, COVID-19 status, age in years and sex. Where HLA class I and class II types were available, the types were taken from metadata supplied by the sample provider, not from assay-based typing. Points the paper makes about the study in general: Clinical and demographic metadata were provided uncurated, with the amount varying by source and participant.

Whole blood was collected in K2EDTA tubes by collaborating institutions according to the institutions' own protocols. Collaborator samples were shipped for TCRbeta analysis as frozen whole blood, isolated PBMCs, or DNA extracted from either sample type. The immunoSEQ Assay, a bias-controlled multiplex PCR, was used to amplify TCRbeta CDR3 regions from genomic DNA. In the authors' own workflow: The number of nucleated cells in each sample was estimated by amplification of reference gene primers within the assay. To quantify the absolute abundance of each unique TCRbeta CDR3 rearrangement, sequence reads were collapsed and filtered. For each sample, productive Simpson clonality was calculated as the square root of Simpson's diversity index over productive rearrangements. The source is immuneACCESS, and TCRdb retained only in-frame sequences with V and J called. Part of the clones is not carried over; for the studies checked, unresolved V genes explain less than half of this, and the remainder is unexplained. The DNA gave D and trimming, while V, J and clone size come from that table. The sample table shows approximately 70,000 clones, and around 86% are seen once. The ten largest make up about an eighth of the sample.

For this chain, trimming is 6 bases at the V end and 5 bases at the J end, and the number of junction bases without a gene match is 4. Reading from cysteine to phenylalanine, the CDR3 counts 13 amino acids. Only the CDR3 DNA stays, 39 bases, in frame from base 1. About this clone itself: It lacks a known antigen. No qualities accompany the bases; no much larger clone lies one base away.

The rearranged chain carries TRBV12-3 or TRBV12-4 and TRBJ2-5, with 9 middle bases fitting TRBD1. The receptor was derived from a woman aged 60 to 75 with acute or convalescent COVID-19. Sequencing was done on a sample of peripheral blood. The DNA sequence is as follows: TGTGCCAGCAGGGGGACAGGGCTTGAGACCCAGTACTTC. Its product reads: CASRGTGLETQYF.